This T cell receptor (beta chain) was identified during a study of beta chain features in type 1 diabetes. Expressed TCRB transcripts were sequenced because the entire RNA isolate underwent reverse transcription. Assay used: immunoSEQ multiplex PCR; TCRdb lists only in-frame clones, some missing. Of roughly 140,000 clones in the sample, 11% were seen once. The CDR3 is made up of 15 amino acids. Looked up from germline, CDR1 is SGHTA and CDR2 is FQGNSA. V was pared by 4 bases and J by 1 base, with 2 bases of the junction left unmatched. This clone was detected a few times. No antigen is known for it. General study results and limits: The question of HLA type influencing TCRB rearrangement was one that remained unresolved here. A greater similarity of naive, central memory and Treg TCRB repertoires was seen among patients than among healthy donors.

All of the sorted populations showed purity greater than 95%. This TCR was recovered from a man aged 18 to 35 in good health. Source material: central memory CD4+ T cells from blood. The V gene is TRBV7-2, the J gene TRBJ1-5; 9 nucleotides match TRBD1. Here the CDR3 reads CASSWTGVSNQPQHF. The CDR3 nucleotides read TGTGCCAGCAGCTGGACAGGGGTGAGCAATCAGCCCCAGCATTTT.